Following are 4 T cell receptor beta chains from one sample sequenced in a study of beta chain features in type 1 diabetes. Findings of the study overall: Type 1 diabetes patients showed a moderate but significant shortening of TCRB CDR3s in all four CD4+ subsets.

Antigen specificity for these receptors is unknown. The entirety of the isolated RNA underwent reverse transcription, so expressed TCRB transcripts were sequenced. Here immunoSEQ multiplex PCR was the method, and the copy in TCRdb shows in-frame clones only, minus some. The sample carries some 350,000 clones, around a tenth recorded once. Sequencing used central memory CD4+ T cells from blood. These receptors all stem from a man in his thirties or forties with type 1 diabetes.

This clone has more than one count but fewer than ten. V and J are TRBV7-8 and TRBJ1-2, with D perhaps matching TRBD1 (6 bases). This CDR3 is built from 14 residues. Trimming took 5 bases from V and 4 from J, leaving 14 bases between them. Germline-derived CDR1 and CDR2 are SGHVS and FQNEAQ. CDR3 bases: TGTGCCAGCAGCCCAGACAGGCATTCCTATGGCTACACCTTC. Its translation is CASSPDRHSYGYTF.

This clone was detected only a few times. The chain links TRBV27 to TRBJ2-1; 8 nucleotides align to TRBD2. V was pared by 5 bases and J by 0 bases, with 6 bases of the junction left unmatched. The CDR3 loop spans 16 amino acids. Germline lookup yields CDR1 MNHEY and CDR2 SMNVEV (reference sequence). The CDR3 DNA sequence: TGTGCCAGCAGTCTCTCAGCGGGGGCCTCCTACAATGAGCAGTTCTTC. Protein sequence: CASSLSAGASYNEQFF.

This clone was found many times. V and J are TRBV5-4 and TRBJ2-1; D may be TRBD1 (6 bases). Germline-derived CDR1 and CDR2 are SGHNT and YYREEE (reference sequence). V lost 2 bases to trimming and J lost 6 bases, with 12 bases between them. The CDR3 runs to 14 residues. The CDR3 bases are TGTGCCAGCAGCTTACAACTAGGGGGCAATGAGCAGTTCTTC. Its translation is CASSLQLGGNEQFF.

The V gene is TRBV2, the J gene TRBJ2-2; D is ambiguous. Trimming removed 2 bases at V and 0 bases at J, with 10 bases between. The germline CDR1 and CDR2 sequences are SNHLY and FYNNEI. This CDR3 spans 16 amino acids. The CDR3 protein is CASSELSVPNTGELFF. CDR3 bases: TGTGCCAGCAGTGAACTTAGTGTACCGAACACCGGGGAGCTGTTTTTT.